The clone carrying this T cell receptor beta chain was seen repeatedly, ten times or more. The antigen is undetermined. The CDR3 runs to 16 residues. Trimming took off 8 bases at V and 0 bases at J, with 16 bases between the two ends. The germline CDR1 and CDR2 sequences are MDHEN and SYDVKM. This sample stems from a study of T-cell reconstitution after alpha-beta-depleted transplantation in children. Whole-study results and caveats: The study reportedly traced alpha-beta T cells about two months after transplant to several hundred expanded graft clones. Newly produced T cells mostly provided counts and TCRbeta diversity after one year, as hyperexpanded clones declined.

The TCRbeta library was prepared with unique molecular identifiers. TCRdb ran MiXCR on the PCR reads and lists one entry per CDR3 protein. The data contain about 98,000 distinct CDR3 sequences, more than 20% of them seen just once; the ten biggest clones take up about 21%. The TCR sequence derives from a boy aged 2-15 years with acute lymphoblastic leukemia, due to receive a stem cell transplant. The input for sequencing was PBMCs, taken before TCRalphabeta/CD19-depleted stem cell transplant. The chain recombines TRBV28 with TRBJ1-4, with TRBD1 as a possible D gene (5 bases). CDR3 sequence (DNA): TGTGCCAGCCGGGGGGGGTTGTCAACAACTAATGAAAAACTGTTTTTT. Protein sequence: CASRGGLSTTNEKLFF.